This T cell receptor beta chain was observed in a study of response to subunit inactivated influenza vaccine. General observations from the study: The authors put forward the suggestion that each seasonal influenza vaccination may bring in only a limited number of new T cells.

V was clipped by 2 bases and J by 2 bases; unmatched bases: 4. The germline CDR1 and CDR2 sequences are MNHEY and SVGEGT. The CDR3 runs 17 residues. Each CDR3 protein is one row after TCRdb ran MiXCR on the RT-PCR reads. The table lists over 650,000 distinct CDR3 sequences, less than 20% of them singletons, with under 13% in the top ten. A few counts support this clonotype. Antigen unknown. The receptor comes from a man in his fifties or sixties who received an inactivated influenza vaccine. Source: PBMCs from blood, taken around 5 days after vaccination. The V call is TRBV6-2 or TRBV6-3, the J call TRBJ1-5; 12 positions match TRBD1. The CDR3 is CASSYRDRGLGNQPQHF. The DNA for the CDR3 is TGTGCCAGCAGTTACCGGGACAGGGGGCTCGGCAATCAGCCCCAGCATTTT.